One sample yielded the 11 T cell receptor beta chains listed below, sequenced in a study of cytomegalovirus exposure and HLA in healthy donors. TCRdb keeps only in-frame clones here, not all; method: immunoSEQ multiplex PCR. Of approximately 99,000 clones detected, 70% to 90% appear once; the ten largest clones hold approximately 3%. The specimen was PBMCs. The receptors shown here come from a woman aged 18 to 35 in good health and CMV-seronegative.

The V and J genes are TRBV18 and TRBJ1-5; 7 bases are shared with TRBD1. The CDR3 contains 15 residues. Germline assignment: CDR1 KGHSH and CDR2 LQKENI. Trimming cost V 6 bases and J 0 bases; bases outside gene matches: 5. In DNA, the CDR3 is TGTGCCAGCTCCCAGGGGGGTTATAGCAATCAGCCCCAGCATTTT. Amino acids: CASSQGGYSNQPQHF.

This chain uses TRBV9 with TRBJ1-3; TRBD1 might be the D (6 bases). CDR3 length equals 14 residues. Germline CDR1 reads SGDLS; CDR2 reads YYNGEE. V was trimmed by 3 bases and J by 0 bases, leaving 7 bases between them. DNA of the CDR3: TGTGCCAGCAGCGACAGGGCCTCTGGAAACACCATATATTTT. Translated, it gives CASSDRASGNTIYF.

The chain employs TRBV12-5 and TRBJ2-7; 7 bases align to TRBD1. Germline CDR1 LGHNT, CDR2 FRNRAP. The CDR3 has 14 residues. J gave up 6 bases and V 10 bases, and 15 bases lay outside the gene matches. CDR3 nucleotides: TGTGCTACTAGCCAAAGGGGACAGCCTGTCGAGCAGTACTTC. The encoded protein is CATSQRGQPVEQYF.

This clone showed up just a few times. The V and J genes are TRBV6-1 and TRBJ2-5; possibly TRBD2 for D (6 bases). This CDR3 has 15 amino acids. Germline lookup yields CDR1 MNHNS and CDR2 SASEGT. The V and J ends lost 1 base and 1 base respectively, with 10 bases between them. The CDR3 DNA sequence: TGTGCCAGCAGTGAAGGGGCGGGGAGCCAAGAGACCCAGTACTTC. It translates to CASSEGAGSQETQYF.

The chain carries TRBV30 and TRBJ2-2, with TRBD2 matching 7 bases. Germline loops: CDR1 GTSNPN, CDR2 SVGIG (reference sequence). V shed 6 bases, J shed 1 base, and the junction held 11 bases outside the gene matches. This CDR3 region has 16 residues. CDR3 bases: TGTGCCTGTGGGGAGGGGTTACCTCTGAACACCGGGGAGCTGTTTTTT. Translated, it gives CACGEGLPLNTGELFF.

In its sample, this clone was seen many times. The chain has TRBV28 and TRBJ1-4, with 10 bases lining up with TRBD1. V gave up 2 bases and J gave up 7 bases; unmatched junction bases: 7. The CDR3 has 16 amino acids. The germline gives CDR1 MDHEN, CDR2 SYDVKM. CDR3 protein: CASSLTDRGQGEKLFF. The CDR3 nucleotides are TGTGCCAGCAGTTTAACAGACAGGGGGCAGGGTGAAAAACTGTTTTTT. Using reference TRBV28 and TRBJ1-4 for the parts outside the CDR3, the full variable domain is DVKVTQSSRYLVKRTGEKVFLECVQDMDHENMFWYRQDPGLGLRLIYFSYDVKMKEKGDIPEGYSVSREKKERFSLILESASTNQTSMYLCASSLTDRGQGEKLFFGSGTQLSVL.

This clone was counted at least ten times. This chain joins TRBV6-6 and TRBJ2-7; 11 positions match TRBD1. Germline V gives CDR1 MNHNY, CDR2 SVGAGI (reference sequence). J lost 3 bases, V lost 0 bases, and 1 base had no gene match. CDR3 length: 15 residues. The CDR3 loop reads CASSYSGTGGYEQYF. Written as DNA, the CDR3 is TGTGCCAGCAGTTACTCCGGGACAGGGGGCTACGAGCAGTACTTC.

This chain joins TRBV19 and TRBJ2-7; 7 bases map to TRBD1. CDR3 length: 17 residues. CDR1 LNHDA and CDR2 SQIVND come from the germline V gene (reference sequence). V dropped 0 bases and J dropped 1; count of bases not matched to a gene: 9. The CDR3 protein is CASSIDRAGTESYEQYF. The DNA for the CDR3 is TGTGCCAGTAGTATAGATCGGGCCGGGACAGAGTCCTACGAGCAGTACTTC.

This clone has a single count. The V and J genes are TRBV7-8 and TRBJ2-6; no definite D call. CDR3 length: 17 amino acids. Germline assignment: CDR1 SGHVS and CDR2 FQNEAQ. Trimming left V 5 bases short and J 1 base short, with 15 bases between. CDR3 DNA: TGTGCCAGCAGCCCCAAGAGGTCGGTGTCTGGGGCCAACGTCCTGACTTTC. Translation: CASSPKRSVSGANVLTF.

This clone was found a few times. The chain recombines TRBV6-1 with TRBJ1-1; 8 positions match TRBD1. The J segment lost 6 bases and the V segment lost 3 bases, leaving 6 bases of the junction unmatched. The germline V gene encodes CDR1 MNHNS and CDR2 SASEGT. This CDR3 has 14 amino acids. CDR3 coding DNA: TGTGCCAGCAGTGAGGACAGGGAGATCCCTGAAGCTTTCTTT. Translating it yields CASSEDREIPEAFF.

The V and J genes are TRBV5-1 and TRBJ2-7; 7 bases line up with TRBD1. V lost 4 bases, J lost 1 base, and 5 bases stayed unmatched. Germline CDR1 and CDR2: SGHRS and YFSETQ. The CDR3 totals 14 residues. CDR3 loop: CASSTGDRSYEQYF. The CDR3 bases are TGCGCCAGCAGCACCGGGGACAGATCCTACGAGCAGTACTTC. Supplemented by reference TRBV5-1 and TRBJ2-7, the full variable domain reads KAGVTQTPRYLIKTRGQQVTLSCSPISGHRSVSWYQQTPGQGLQFLFEYFSETQRNKGNFPGRFSGRQFSNSRSEMNVSTLELGDSALYLCASSTGDRSYEQYFGPGTRLTVT.